One and the same sample provided the 26 T cell receptor beta chains below, sequenced in a study of shared clonotypes between healthy human individuals. Terminally differentiated effector memory CD45RA+ cells were left out of the naive CD8 fraction, which was CD45RO-negative and positively selected for CCR7. The repertoire was sequenced with immunoSEQ multiplex PCR; TCRdb's copy has only in-frame clones and lacks some. The sample carries some 2.1 million clones, less than 95% recorded once. Sample: naive CD8+ T cells sorted from blood. These receptor sequences come from a man aged 18 to 29 in good health.

V gene TRBV7-9 combines with J gene TRBJ2-3, with 7 bases that match TRBD2. Per the germline V gene, CDR1 is SEHNR and CDR2 is FQNEAQ (reference sequence). The CDR3 extends over 17 amino acids. The trim removed 5 bases at V and 2 bases at J, leaving 13 bases unmatched. Written as DNA, the CDR3 is TGTGCCAGCAGCCACTCCGGGGCGGGGGTTAACACAGATACGCAGTATTTT. Its protein is CASSHSGAGVNTDTQYF.

Here the CDR3 reads CASSLYGGETQYF. In DNA form, the CDR3 reads TGCGCCAGCAGCTTGTACGGTGGGGAGACCCAGTACTTC. V gene TRBV5-1 combines with J gene TRBJ2-5; D unresolved. The V and J ends lost 1 base and 5 bases respectively, with 9 bases between them. Germline lookup yields CDR1 SGHRS and CDR2 YFSETQ. The length of the CDR3 is 13 residues.

The rearrangement links TRBV30 to TRBJ2-3; D unclear. Germline loops: CDR1 GTSNPN, CDR2 SVGIG (reference sequence). The CDR3 has 13 amino acids. V was shortened by 2 bases and J by 4 bases, with 10 bases between the two germline ends. The CDR3 nucleotides are TGTGCCTGGAGTTCTTTGAGTTCAGATACGCAGTATTTT. This gives the protein CAWSSLSSDTQYF.

Of note for this clone: One end of the junction is discordant with germline, which a read error may explain. The V gene is TRBV27, the J gene TRBJ2-7; TRBD1 agrees at 8 bases. Germline loops: CDR1 MNHEY, CDR2 SMNVEV (reference sequence). This CDR3 contains 16 residues. The CDR3 nucleotides read TGTGCCAGCAGCTTATATCAGACAGGGGCGACCTACGAGCAGTACTTC. This encodes CASSLYQTGATYEQYF.

This rearrangement joins TRBV7-9 to TRBJ1-4, with 9 bases that match TRBD1. This CDR3 has 16 amino acids. Looked up from germline, CDR1 is SEHNR and CDR2 is FQNEAQ (reference sequence). Unmatched junction bases numbered 11, after V lost 5 bases and J lost 7 bases. The CDR3 loop is CASSDDGDREGEKLFF. In DNA, the CDR3 is TGTGCCAGCAGCGATGATGGGGACAGGGAGGGTGAAAAACTGTTTTTT.

This chain links TRBV7-6 with TRBJ2-7; tentative D call: TRBD2 (6 bases). Germline V gene lookup returns CDR1 SGHVS and CDR2 FNYEAQ. CDR3 length: 14 amino acids. V shed 5 bases and J shed 3 bases, with 14 bases lying between them. This chain's CDR3 is CASSRTLSGYEQYF. The CDR3 nucleotides read TGTGCCAGCAGCCGCACCCTTAGCGGCTACGAGCAGTACTTC.

The J gene is TRBJ2-7, the V gene TRBV5-4, with unresolved D. The germline V gene has CDR1 SGHNT and CDR2 YYREEE (reference sequence). The CDR3 extends over 13 amino acids. The CDR3 reads CDPHRALSYEQYF. DNA for the CDR3: TGTGATCCGCACCGGGCCCTCTCCTACGAGCAGTACTTC.

V and J are TRBV6-5 and TRBJ1-5, with 7 bases aligning to TRBD1. Germline V gives CDR1 MNHEY, CDR2 SVGAGI. V gave up 2 bases and J gave up 5 bases; unmatched junction bases: 6. The CDR3 is made up of 15 amino acids. The CDR3 loop is CASSYQDRVDQPQHF. The CDR3 bases are TGTGCCAGCAGTTACCAAGACAGGGTTGATCAGCCCCAGCATTTT.

This chain uses TRBV7-3 with TRBJ2-7; TRBD1 agrees at 8 bases. The germline CDR1 and CDR2 sequences are SGHTA and FQGTGA. V shed 3 bases, J shed 3 bases, and the junction held 7 bases outside the gene matches. This CDR3 region has 15 residues. CDR3 region: CASSLATGVGYEQYF. The CDR3 DNA sequence: TGTGCCAGCAGCTTGGCGACAGGGGTAGGCTACGAGCAGTACTTC.

The rearrangement uses TRBV13 and TRBJ2-7, with 7 bases fitting TRBD2. The CDR3 consists of 15 residues. V dropped 5 bases and J dropped 0; count of bases not matched to a gene: 7. Germline values: CDR1 PRHDT, CDR2 FYEKMQ (reference sequence). The CDR3 DNA follows: TGTGCCAGCAGCGACACTAGCGTTAGCTCCTACGAGCAGTACTTC. Its protein is CASSDTSVSSYEQYF.

The chain joins TRBV6-1 to TRBJ2-5; no firm D call. The length of the CDR3 is 15 residues. The germline V gene encodes CDR1 MNHNS and CDR2 SASEGT. Trimming took off 1 base at V and 0 bases at J, with 9 bases between the two ends. CDR3 residues: CASSEVPPYQETQYF. Here the CDR3 DNA reads TGTGCCAGCAGTGAAGTCCCTCCGTACCAAGAGACCCAGTACTTC.

The chain couples TRBV6-5 to TRBJ1-1; tentatively, D is TRBD1 (5 bases). The CDR3 loop spans 12 amino acids. CDR1 and CDR2 from the germline V gene are MNHEY and SVGAGI. The V and J ends lost 8 bases and 6 bases respectively, with 13 bases between them. The CDR3 DNA reads TGTGCCAGCCAAACCGGGGGGGCTGAAGCTTTCTTT. It specifies CASQTGGAEAFF.

The chain employs TRBV6-5 and TRBJ2-1; D remains unclear. Germline V gene data show CDR1 as MNHEY and CDR2 as SVGAGI. V lost 3 bases to trimming and J lost 1 base, with 7 bases between them. The CDR3 consists of 14 residues. As DNA, the CDR3 is TGTGCCAGCAGTTATAGTCAGTCCTACAATGAGCAGTTCTTC. It codes for CASSYSQSYNEQFF.

Turning to this clone: In this CDR3 the conserved last residue, phenylalanine or tryptophan, is missing, so a read error is likely. The chain recombines TRBV29-1 with TRBJ2-2; the match to TRBD1 covers 7 bases. J gave up 6 bases and V 1 base, and 5 bases lay outside the gene matches. This CDR3 has 14 amino acids. Germline CDR1 is SQVTM and CDR2 is ANQGSEA. CDR3 loop: CSVEVGQVAGELFS. Written as DNA, the CDR3 is TGCAGCGTTGAAGTCGGACAGGTCGCCGGGGAGCTGTTTTCT.

This sequence joins TRBV7-2 and TRBJ2-3, with a weak D call TRBD2 (6 bases). Germline V CDR1 and CDR2: SGHTA, FQGNSA. The length of the CDR3 is 16 residues. Trimming took off 3 bases at V and 0 bases at J, with 13 bases between the two ends. This CDR3 is CASSFGAGPSTDTQYF. In DNA form, the CDR3 reads TGTGCCAGCAGCTTCGGGGCGGGACCAAGCACAGATACGCAGTATTTT.

About this clone: One end of the junction varies from germline; a read error may be responsible. The V gene is TRBV30, the J gene TRBJ1-1, with D hard to call. CDR1 and CDR2 (germline): GTSNPN, SVGIG (reference sequence). CDR3 length: 15 amino acids. The CDR3 DNA reads TGTGCCCGGAGGATCGGAAGGGAAGTAGGCACTGAAGCTTTCTTT. Protein: CARRIGREVGTEAFF.

This clone was observed a single time. The chain couples TRBV5-6 to TRBJ2-1; 7 bases align to TRBD1. With 4 bases clipped from V and 0 bases from J, the junction kept 4 bases outside the gene matches. The CDR3 extends over 15 amino acids. Germline loops: CDR1 SGHDT, CDR2 YYEEEE. The CDR3 DNA is TGTGCCAGCAGCCAGGACAGGAGCTCCTACAATGAGCAGTTCTTC. Translated: CASSQDRSSYNEQFF.

V gene TRBV28 combines with J gene TRBJ1-2; weak D call: TRBD1 (5 bases). V shed 5 bases and J shed 4 bases, with 20 bases lying between them. This CDR3 is built from 16 residues. CDR1 and CDR2 from the germline V gene are MDHEN and SYDVKM. CDR3 nucleotide sequence: TGTGCCAGCAGTCCGTCGGTAGGGGTTGACGGCTATGGCTACACCTTC. The encoded protein is CASSPSVGVDGYGYTF.

The chain combines TRBV5-6 with TRBJ2-7; 9 bases are a match to TRBD1. The CDR3 spans 14 residues. Looked up from germline, CDR1 is SGHDT and CDR2 is YYEEEE. With V trimmed by 5 bases and J by 3 bases, 6 bases remained unmatched. DNA of the CDR3: TGTGCCAGCAGTCGGACAGGGGCGGACTACGAGCAGTACTTC. As protein: CASSRTGADYEQYF.

This clone was detected once. In DNA form, the CDR3 reads TGCGCCAGCAGTGATGTGACTAGCGGGGACGAGCAGTACTTC. The encoded protein is CASSDVTSGDEQYF. The chain uses TRBV10-1 and TRBJ2-7; 11 bases fit TRBD2. The CDR3 totals 14 residues. Germline loops: CDR1 WNHNN, CDR2 SYGVQD (reference sequence). With 3 bases clipped from V and 5 bases from J, the junction kept 3 bases outside the gene matches.

Turning to this clone: In the same sample, other DNA sequences code for this CDR3. The DNA of the CDR3 is TGTGCCAGCAGCTTAGAGTCTGGGTCCTACAATGAGCAGTTCTTC. Its protein product is CASSLESGSYNEQFF. V usage is TRBV11-2 and J usage is TRBJ2-1; D is unresolved. Trimming stripped 0 bases from V and 1 base from J, with 7 bases between. The germline gives CDR1 SGHAT, CDR2 FQNNGV. The CDR3 is made up of 15 amino acids.

This clone was recorded only once. The chain links TRBV9 to TRBJ1-4; the match to TRBD1 covers 8 bases. CDR3 length: 14 residues. Trimming took 3 bases from V and 8 from J; bases not matched to a gene: 6. Germline CDR1 is SGDLS and CDR2 is YYNGEE. The CDR3 nucleotides read TGTGCCAGCAGCGCCGGACAGGGAGAGGAAAAACTGTTTTTT. This translates into CASSAGQGEEKLFF.

The rearrangement uses TRBV29-1 and TRBJ1-2; tentatively, D is TRBD1 (6 bases). CDR3 size: 13 residues. Deletions cut 3 bases from V and 4 bases from J, with 12 bases between. Germline loops: CDR1 SQVTM, CDR2 ANQGSEA. CDR3 coding DNA: TGCAGCGTTGATAGTACAGGGACCTATGGCTACACCTTC. Translation gives CSVDSTGTYGYTF.

Comment on this clone: Other DNA sequences in this specimen translate into the identical CDR3. This chain links TRBV29-1 with TRBJ2-3; 14 nucleotides line up with TRBD2. The CDR3 contains 15 residues. In germline, CDR1 is SQVTM, CDR2 ANQGSEA. V dropped 3 bases and J dropped 3; count of bases not matched to a gene: 2. The chain's CDR3 is CSVDGLAGGTDTQYF. DNA for the CDR3: TGCAGCGTTGATGGACTAGCGGGAGGAACAGATACGCAGTATTTT.

The J gene is TRBJ1-5, the V gene TRBV5-1; D may be TRBD1 (6 bases). Germline CDR1 reads SGHRS; CDR2 reads YFSETQ. The V gene lost 9 bases and the J gene lost 9 bases, with 16 bases spanning the gap. This CDR3 has 12 residues. The CDR3 nucleotides are TGCGCCAAATACAGGGAGATTTGGCCCCAGCATTTT. Encoded protein: CAKYREIWPQHF.

This clone was seen just once. This chain uses TRBV7-8 with TRBJ2-1; 10 positions agree with TRBD1. CDR1 SGHVS and CDR2 FQNEAQ come from the germline V gene. Losses at the gene ends were 6 bases for V and 6 bases for J; bases not matched to a gene: 8. This CDR3 has 15 amino acids. The CDR3 region is CASRTGGSKSNEQFF. DNA for the CDR3: TGTGCCAGCAGGACAGGGGGCTCCAAGAGCAATGAGCAGTTCTTC.